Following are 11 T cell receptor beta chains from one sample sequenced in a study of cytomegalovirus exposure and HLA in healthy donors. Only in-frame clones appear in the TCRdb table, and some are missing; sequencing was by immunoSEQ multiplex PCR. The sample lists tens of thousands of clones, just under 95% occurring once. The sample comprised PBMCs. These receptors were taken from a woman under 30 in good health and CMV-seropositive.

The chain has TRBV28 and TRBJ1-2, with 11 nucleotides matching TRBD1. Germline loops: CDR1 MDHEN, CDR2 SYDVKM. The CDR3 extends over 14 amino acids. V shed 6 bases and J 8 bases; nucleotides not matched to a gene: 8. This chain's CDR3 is CASSPGTGGWGYTF. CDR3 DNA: TGTGCCAGCAGCCCCGGGACAGGGGGTTGGGGCTACACCTTC.

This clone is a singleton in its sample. This chain's CDR3 is CASSLVAGEETQYF. The CDR3 DNA reads TGTGCCAGCAGCTTAGTAGCGGGGGAGGAGACCCAGTACTTC. V is TRBV7-9 and J is TRBJ2-5; TRBD2 matches at 9 bases. Germline CDR1 reads SEHNR; CDR2 reads FQNEAQ (reference sequence). Germline trimming cut 1 base from V and 5 bases from J; bases unmatched to any gene: 2. The CDR3 covers 14 residues.

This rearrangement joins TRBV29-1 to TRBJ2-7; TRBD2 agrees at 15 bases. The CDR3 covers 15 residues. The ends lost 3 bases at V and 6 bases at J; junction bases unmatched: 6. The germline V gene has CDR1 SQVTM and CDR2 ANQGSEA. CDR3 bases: TGCAGCGTTGAGACCGGACTAGCGGGGGGGCGCGAGCAGTACTTC. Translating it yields CSVETGLAGGREQYF.

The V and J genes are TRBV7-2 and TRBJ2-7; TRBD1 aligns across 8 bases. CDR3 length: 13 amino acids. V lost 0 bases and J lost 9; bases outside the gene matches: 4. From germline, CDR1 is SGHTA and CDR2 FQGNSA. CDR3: CASSLADRVAQYF. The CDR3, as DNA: TGTGCCAGCAGCTTAGCGGACAGGGTTGCGCAGTACTTC.

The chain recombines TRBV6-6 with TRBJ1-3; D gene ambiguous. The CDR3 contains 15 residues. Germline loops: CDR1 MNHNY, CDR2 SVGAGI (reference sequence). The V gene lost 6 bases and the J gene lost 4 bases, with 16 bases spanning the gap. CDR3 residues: CASSHPAAGGNTIYF. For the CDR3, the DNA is TGTGCCAGCAGCCACCCCGCGGCGGGCGGAAACACCATATATTTT.

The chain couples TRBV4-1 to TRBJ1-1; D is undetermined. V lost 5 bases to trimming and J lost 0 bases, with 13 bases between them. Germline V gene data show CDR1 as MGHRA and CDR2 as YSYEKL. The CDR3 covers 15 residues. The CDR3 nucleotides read TGCGCCAGCAGCTTAAATCCAACGGTGAACACTGAAGCTTTCTTT. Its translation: CASSLNPTVNTEAFF.

CDR3 DNA sequence: TGTGCCAGCAGCTATGAGACAAACTCCTACAATGAGCAGTTCTTC. The encoded protein is CASSYETNSYNEQFF. The J gene is TRBJ2-1, the V gene TRBV7-8; D ambiguous. Between the trimmed V and J ends, which lost 4 bases and 0 bases, there was a span of 10 bases. This CDR3 is built from 15 residues. Germline CDR1 SGHVS, CDR2 FQNEAQ.

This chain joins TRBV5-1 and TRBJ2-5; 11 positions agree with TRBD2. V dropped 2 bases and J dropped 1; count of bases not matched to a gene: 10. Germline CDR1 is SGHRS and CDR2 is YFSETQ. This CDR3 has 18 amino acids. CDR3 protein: CASSFGTTSGVVQETQYF. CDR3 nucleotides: TGCGCCAGCAGCTTTGGAACGACTAGCGGGGTGGTCCAAGAGACCCAGTACTTC.

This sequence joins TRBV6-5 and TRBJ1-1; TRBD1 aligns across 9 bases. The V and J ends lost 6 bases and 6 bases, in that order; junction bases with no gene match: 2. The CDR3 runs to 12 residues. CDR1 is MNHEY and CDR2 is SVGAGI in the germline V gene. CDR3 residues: CASRRTGAEAFF. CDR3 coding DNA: TGTGCCAGCAGGAGGACAGGGGCTGAAGCTTTCTTT.

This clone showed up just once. The CDR3 sequence: CASTFRTSGYNEQFF. The CDR3 bases are TGTGCCAGCACCTTCAGGACTAGCGGTTACAATGAGCAGTTCTTC. The chain links TRBV5-6 to TRBJ2-1, with 10 bases aligning to TRBD2. The CDR3 is made up of 15 amino acids. The germline gives CDR1 SGHDT, CDR2 YYEEEE. Losses at the gene ends were 6 bases for V and 4 bases for J; bases not matched to a gene: 7.

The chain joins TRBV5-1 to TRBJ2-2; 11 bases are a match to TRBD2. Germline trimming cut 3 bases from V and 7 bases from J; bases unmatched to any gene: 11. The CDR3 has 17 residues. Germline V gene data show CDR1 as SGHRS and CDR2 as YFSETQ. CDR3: CASSSLGLAAGGGELFF. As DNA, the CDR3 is TGCGCCAGCAGCTCCTTGGGACTAGCGGCAGGGGGCGGGGAGCTGTTTTTT.